These 12 T cell receptor beta chains were all obtained from the same sample, sequenced in a study of spatial heterogeneity in lung cancer. TCRdb itself ran the 5' RACE reads through MiXCR, one entry per CDR3 protein. The table shows about 42,000 distinct CDR3 sequences, with 6% to 7% occurring only once. The time point was: sample taken at primary tumor resection. From tumor, nontumor lung or frozen PBMC, whole RNA was taken unsorted for sequencing. The source was PBMCs, collected at surgery. Receptors were obtained from a female donor with early-stage non-small cell lung cancer.

This clonotype was recorded a few times. The V and J genes are TRBV6-5 and TRBJ2-5, with D perhaps matching TRBD2 (6 bases). The germline CDR1 and CDR2 sequences are MNHEY and SVGAGI. The CDR3 extends over 13 amino acids. The V end lost 0 bases, the J end lost 7 bases, and 9 bases lay between the germline ends. The CDR3 DNA sequence: TGTGCCAGCAGTTACTCCCTCGGGGGGACCCAGTACTTC. It translates to CASSYSLGGTQYF.

The table lists this clonotype with many counts. This chain joins TRBV18 and TRBJ1-2, with a possible D match to TRBD1 (5 bases). Germline CDR1 is KGHSH and CDR2 is LQKENI. The ends were cut back, 2 bases at V and 3 bases at J, with 13 bases in the middle. CDR3 length equals 15 residues. For the CDR3, the DNA is TGTGCCAGCTCACCATTTAAGGGGCCGGACTATGGCTACACCTTC. Amino acids: CASSPFKGPDYGYTF.

This clonotype was detected ten times or more. The genes are TRBV29-1 and TRBJ2-2; D gene unclear. Germline lookup yields CDR1 SQVTM and CDR2 ANQGSEA. Trimming cost V 4 bases and J 0 bases, with 15 bases left between them. The CDR3 has 16 residues. The CDR3 DNA follows: TGCAGCGTTGGGCAGAGTTTCACTCCGAACACCGGGGAGCTGTTTTTT. Protein sequence: CSVGQSFTPNTGELFF.

This clonotype has a handful of counts. V usage is TRBV3-1 and J usage is TRBJ1-6; D unresolved. The CDR3 is 15 residues long. Trimming removed 5 bases from V and 6 bases from J, with 14 bases in between. Looked up from germline, CDR1 is LGHDT and CDR2 is YNNKEL (reference sequence). In nucleotides, the CDR3 is TGTGCCAGCAGCGAAAACGCACCGTCTAATTCACCCCTCCACTTT. The encoded protein is CASSENAPSNSPLHF.

This chain joins TRBV27 and TRBJ2-3; D is unclear. Trimming cost V 0 bases and J 2 bases, with 9 bases left between them. Germline V gene sequence: CDR1 MNHEY, CDR2 SMNVEV (reference sequence). The CDR3 totals 15 residues. In nucleotides, the CDR3 is TGTGCCAGCAGTTTATCACCGGGCCACACAGATACGCAGTATTTT. This sequence encodes CASSLSPGHTDTQYF.

This clonotype was detected ten times or more. The J gene is TRBJ1-2, the V gene TRBV10-3; 7 nucleotides match TRBD1. CDR1 is ENHRY and CDR2 is SYGVKD in the germline V gene. This CDR3 comprises 14 residues. J gave up 4 bases and V 9 bases, and 11 bases lay outside the gene matches. In nucleotides, the CDR3 is TGTGCCATACTTAGGGACAGATCTCGCTATGGCTACACCTTC. Protein sequence: CAILRDRSRYGYTF.

This chain joins TRBV12-3 or TRBV12-4 and TRBJ1-6; D is unresolved. The V end was cut by 2 bases, the J end by 13 bases, with 6 bases between. This CDR3 spans 11 amino acids. The CDR3: CASSLKGPLHF. DNA of the CDR3: TGTGCCAGCAGTTTAAAGGGCCCCCTCCACTTT.

In this sample, this clonotype turned up many times. The J gene is TRBJ2-2, the V gene TRBV4-3; 7 bases agree with TRBD1. J gave up 1 base and V 0 bases, and 5 bases lay outside the gene matches. Germline V gene sequence: CDR1 LGHNA, CDR2 YSLEER. This CDR3 has 17 amino acids. CDR3 DNA sequence: TGCGCCAGCAGCCAAGATAGAAGGGGGCAGAACACCGGGGAGCTGTTTTTT. Translating gives CASSQDRRGQNTGELFF.

Many counts were recorded for this clonotype. The chain uses TRBV5-1 and TRBJ2-3; TRBD2 matches at 11 bases. Unmatched junction bases numbered 10, after V lost 4 bases and J lost 3 bases. This CDR3 is built from 17 residues. CDR1 SGHRS and CDR2 YFSETQ come from the germline V gene. CDR3: CASSPYQGTSGTDTQYF. The CDR3 coding sequence is TGCGCCAGCAGCCCCTATCAGGGGACTAGCGGTACAGATACGCAGTATTTT.

This clonotype was counted ten times or more. This sequence joins TRBV7-2 and TRBJ1-5, with a tentative D call TRBD1 (5 bases). Germline V gene sequence: CDR1 SGHTA, CDR2 FQGNSA. CDR3 length: 15 amino acids. V gave up 6 bases and J gave up 3 bases, with 15 bases separating them. The CDR3 DNA reads as TGTGCCAGCAGGCCTGCAGGGTCCCCCAATCAGCCCCAGCATTTT. It specifies CASRPAGSPNQPQHF.

This clonotype showed up many times. The V and J genes are TRBV4-1 and TRBJ2-5; D remains unclear. With 3 bases removed from V and 4 bases from J, the gap between germline ends came to 18 bases. This CDR3 comprises 16 residues. Germline CDR1 is MGHRA and CDR2 is YSYEKL. The CDR3 protein is CASSQLPLGGGETQYF. Written as DNA, the CDR3 is TGCGCCAGCAGCCAGCTACCCTTAGGTGGTGGAGAGACCCAGTACTTC.

This clonotype was counted a few times. The CDR3 DNA sequence: TGTGCCACGTCGGAGACAGGGAGCACTGAAGCTTTCTTT. Translating gives CATSETGSTEAFF. The chain is built from TRBV27 and TRBJ1-1, with 7 bases matching TRBD1. The length of the CDR3 is 13 residues. V lost 10 bases and J lost 4; bases outside the gene matches: 9. Germline lookup yields CDR1 MNHEY and CDR2 SMNVEV (reference sequence).